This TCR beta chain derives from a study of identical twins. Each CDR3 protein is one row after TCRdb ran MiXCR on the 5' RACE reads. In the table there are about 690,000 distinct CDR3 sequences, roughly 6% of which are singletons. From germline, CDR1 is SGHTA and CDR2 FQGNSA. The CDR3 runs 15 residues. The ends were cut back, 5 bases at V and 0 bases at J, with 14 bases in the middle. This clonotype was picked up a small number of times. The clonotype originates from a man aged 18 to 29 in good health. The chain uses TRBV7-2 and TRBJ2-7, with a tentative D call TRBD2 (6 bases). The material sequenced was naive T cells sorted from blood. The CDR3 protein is CASSPLGGSSYEQYV. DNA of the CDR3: TGTGCCAGCAGCCCCCTGGGGGGATCCTCCTACGAGCAGTACGTC.